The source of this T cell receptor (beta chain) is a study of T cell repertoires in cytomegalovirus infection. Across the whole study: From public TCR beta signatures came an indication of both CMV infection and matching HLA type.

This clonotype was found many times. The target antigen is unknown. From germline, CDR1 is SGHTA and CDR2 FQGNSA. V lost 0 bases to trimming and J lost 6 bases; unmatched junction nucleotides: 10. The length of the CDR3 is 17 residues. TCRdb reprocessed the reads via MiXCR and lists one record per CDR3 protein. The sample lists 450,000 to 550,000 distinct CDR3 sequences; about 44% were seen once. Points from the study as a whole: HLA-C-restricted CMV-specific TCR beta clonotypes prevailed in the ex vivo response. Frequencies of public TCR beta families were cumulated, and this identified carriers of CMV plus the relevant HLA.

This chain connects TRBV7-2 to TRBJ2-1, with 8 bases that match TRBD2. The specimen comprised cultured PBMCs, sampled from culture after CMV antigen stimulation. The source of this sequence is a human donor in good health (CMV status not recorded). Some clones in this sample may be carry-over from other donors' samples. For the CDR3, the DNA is TGTGCCAGCAGCTTAGCCCTGGTGGGGACTAGGGGCAATGAGCAGTTCTTC. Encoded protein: CASSLALVGTRGNEQFF.